A single sample gave rise to the 5 T cell receptor beta chains below, sequenced in a study of T cell changes during pregnancy in multiple sclerosis. Method: immunoSEQ multiplex PCR; TCRdb's copy keeps in-frame clones and lacks some. The sample carries about 46,000 clones, about 93% recorded once. This sample comprised CD8+ T cells from peripheral blood mononuclear cells, obtained after pregnancy. The origin of the receptors is a female donor with multiple sclerosis, enrolled in a pregnancy study.

The genes are TRBV7-6 and TRBJ2-7; 7 bases map to TRBD1. V dropped 0 bases and J dropped 2; count of bases not matched to a gene: 16. Looked up from germline, CDR1 is SGHVS and CDR2 is FNYEAQ. The CDR3 is 19 residues long. Here the CDR3 DNA reads TGTGCCAGCAGCTTAGCGAAGGGGTACGACAGGGCGCACCCCTACGAGCAGTACTTC. This encodes CASSLAKGYDRAHPYEQYF.

The V call is TRBV2, the J call TRBJ2-3; 7 nucleotides match TRBD1. Germline V lookup: CDR1 SNHLY, CDR2 FYNNEI. Unmatched junction bases numbered 12, after V lost 9 bases and J lost 3 bases. The CDR3 contains 15 residues. The CDR3 loop reads CASPAGDSYTDTQYF. Written as DNA, the CDR3 is TGTGCCAGTCCGGCCGGGGACAGTTATACAGATACGCAGTATTTT.

Written as DNA, the CDR3 is TGTGCCAGCAGGGCAGGGGGAGGCTACACCTTC. It encodes CASRAGGGYTF. V usage is TRBV9 and J usage is TRBJ1-2; 7 nucleotides match TRBD1. V gave up 5 bases and J gave up 8 bases; unmatched junction bases: 3. CDR1 is SGDLS, CDR2 YYNGEE, per germline. CDR3 length equals 11 residues.

The rearrangement joins TRBV4-1 to TRBJ2-3; TRBD2 matches at 14 bases. The CDR3 contains 17 residues. Germline V gene lookup returns CDR1 MGHRA and CDR2 YSYEKL. The junction had 5 bases not matched to a gene; V was cut back by 1 base and J by 5 bases. As DNA, the CDR3 is TGCGCCAGCAGCCAAGTCGTGACTAGCGGGGGGGGAGATACGCAGTATTTT. It is translated as CASSQVVTSGGGDTQYF.

The rearrangement uses TRBV6-5 and TRBJ1-3; D might be TRBD1 (6 bases). The CDR3 sequence is 15 residues long. Germline V gene sequence: CDR1 MNHEY, CDR2 SVGAGI. Trimming took 2 bases from V and 0 from J, leaving 8 bases between them. The CDR3, as DNA: TGTGCCAGCAGTTACACAGGGAGCTCTGGAAACACCATATATTTT. Its translation is CASSYTGSSGNTIYF.